This T cell receptor beta chain was captured in a study of cytomegalovirus exposure and HLA in healthy donors. The PCR used 60 Vbeta and 13 Jbeta primers. TCRdb's copy holds only in-frame clones and misses some; the assay was immunoSEQ multiplex PCR. This table holds approximately 76,000 clones, more than 65% found once. The germline gives CDR1 SGHTS, CDR2 YDEGEE. The length of the CDR3 is 15 residues. The V end was cut by 2 bases, the J end by 9 bases, with 20 bases between. The chain is built from TRBV5-8 and TRBJ1-1; no firm D call. This TCR was sampled from a woman in her 40s in good health and CMV-seropositive. Sequenced input: PBMCs. The CDR3 coding sequence is TGTGCCAGCAGCTTCGTCACGGGATCCAAACAGCAAGCTTTCTTT. Amino acids: CASSFVTGSKQQAFF.